A single sample is the source of the 23 T cell receptor beta chains below, sequenced in a study of CD4+ T cells in melanoma. The assay was immunoSEQ multiplex PCR, and TCRdb's table has in-frame clones only and misses some. The table shows roughly 140,000 clones, with over 90% occurring only once. These receptor sequences come from a human donor with melanoma.

V usage is TRBV5-4 and J usage is TRBJ2-3; 10 nucleotides line up with TRBD2. V lost 3 bases, J lost 7 bases, and 14 bases stayed unmatched. Germline-derived CDR1 and CDR2 are SGHNT and YYREEE (reference sequence). This CDR3 is built from 17 residues. CDR3 sequence: CASSSPQRGGSTNTQYF. The CDR3 DNA is TGTGCCAGCAGCTCCCCTCAGCGGGGGGGTAGCACGAATACGCAGTATTTT.

This rearrangement joins TRBV6-1 to TRBJ2-7; D gene unclear. The CDR3 is 11 residues long. From germline, CDR1 is MNHNS and CDR2 SASEGT. The V end lost 5 bases, the J end lost 5 bases, and 7 bases lay between the germline ends. The CDR3 loop reads CASSPLDEQYF. In DNA form, the CDR3 reads TGTGCCAGCAGTCCTCTTGACGAGCAGTACTTC.

The V gene is TRBV30, the J gene TRBJ1-2; no clear D. CDR3 length: 14 amino acids. V shed 5 bases and J shed 0 bases, with 13 bases lying between them. Germline-derived CDR1 and CDR2 are GTSNPN and SVGIG (reference sequence). The CDR3 loop reads CAWRSRAANYGYTF. CDR3 nucleotides: TGTGCCTGGCGGAGCAGAGCCGCTAACTATGGCTACACCTTC.

The gene calls are TRBV7-2 and TRBJ2-1; D uncertain. CDR1 and CDR2 from the germline V gene are SGHTA and FQGNSA. The CDR3 is 11 residues long. Trimming took off 2 bases at V and 15 bases at J, with 11 bases between the two ends. The CDR3 region is CASSLRFQLFF. The CDR3 nucleotides are TGTGCCAGCAGCTTACGCTTCCAACTGTTCTTC.

This clone appeared a few times. V gene TRBV9 combines with J gene TRBJ1-2, with 7 bases matching TRBD1. The CDR3 consists of 14 residues. V shed 2 bases, J shed 6 bases, and the junction held 7 bases outside the gene matches. The germline V gene has CDR1 SGDLS and CDR2 YYNGEE. As DNA, the CDR3 is TGTGCCAGCAGCGTGGACAGGTCGTCCGATGGCTACACCTTC. Its translation is CASSVDRSSDGYTF.

The chain combines TRBV5-8 with TRBJ2-7; TRBD1 might be the D (6 bases). The CDR3 loop spans 14 amino acids. Trimming left V 0 bases short and J 5 bases short, with 12 bases between. Germline values: CDR1 SGHTS, CDR2 YDEGEE. CDR3 nucleotides: TGTGCCAGCAGCTTGGACAGGGCGGCCCACGAGCAGTACTTC. It codes for CASSLDRAAHEQYF.

V usage is TRBV7-9 and J usage is TRBJ2-2; no definite D call. The CDR3 totals 16 residues. V was shortened by 1 base and J by 1 base, with 10 bases between the two germline ends. CDR1 and CDR2 from the germline V gene are SEHNR and FQNEAQ (reference sequence). CDR3 protein: CASSLGGVMNTGELFF. For the CDR3, the DNA is TGTGCCAGCAGCTTAGGCGGCGTGATGAACACCGGGGAGCTGTTTTTT.

This sequence joins TRBV6-1 and TRBJ1-2, with D perhaps matching TRBD1 (6 bases). V lost 4 bases and J 4 bases, leaving 13 bases between the germline ends. This CDR3 contains 14 residues. Germline V gene data show CDR1 as MNHNS and CDR2 as SASEGT. CDR3 protein: CASSVGRTVYGYTF. CDR3 sequence (DNA): TGTGCCAGCAGTGTTGGACGGACAGTCTATGGCTACACCTTC.

The chain combines TRBV7-6 with TRBJ2-7, with TRBD2 matching over 10 bases. CDR1 is SGHVS, CDR2 FNYEAQ, per germline. V was pared by 4 bases and J by 2 bases, with 5 bases of the junction left unmatched. The CDR3 extends over 15 amino acids. The CDR3 bases are TGTGCCAGCAGCTCCGGGACTAGCGCTACCTACGAGCAGTACTTC. This sequence encodes CASSSGTSATYEQYF.

J is TRBJ1-2 and V is TRBV5-4; TRBD1 aligns across 9 bases. V lost 4 bases to trimming and J lost 5 bases; unmatched junction nucleotides: 9. The CDR3 runs 15 residues. Germline V CDR1 and CDR2: SGHNT, YYREEE (reference sequence). DNA of the CDR3: TGTGCCAGCAGCCAAACAGGGGGCGCCGGGTATGGCTACACCTTC. This gives the protein CASSQTGGAGYGYTF.

J is TRBJ1-3 and V is TRBV18, with 7 bases that match TRBD1. The V and J ends lost 6 bases and 3 bases, in that order; junction bases with no gene match: 5. CDR1 KGHSH and CDR2 LQKENI come from the germline V gene. The CDR3 spans 14 residues. The CDR3 region is CASSPDRVGNTIYF. The CDR3 nucleotides read TGTGCCAGCTCCCCCGACAGGGTTGGAAACACCATATATTTT. Complete variable domain (other parts from reference TRBV18 and TRBJ1-3): NAGVMQNPRHLVRRRGQEARLRCSPMKGHSHVYWYRQLPEEGLKFMVYLQKENIIDESGMPKERFSAEFPKEGPSILRIQQVVRGDSAAYFCASSPDRVGNTIYFGEGSWLTVV.

The chain combines TRBV9 with TRBJ1-3; D is undetermined. The CDR3 has 15 amino acids. From germline, CDR1 is SGDLS and CDR2 YYNGEE. Deletions cut 4 bases from V and 4 bases from J, with 15 bases between. CDR3 in DNA: TGTGCCAGCAGCCCAAACCCGGGCGAGGGAAACACCATATATTTT. Protein product: CASSPNPGEGNTIYF. The full variable domain, completed using reference TRBV9 and TRBJ1-3, is DSGVTQTPKHLITATGQRVTLRCSPRSGDLSVYWYQQSLDQGLQFLIQYYNGEERAKGNILERFSAQQFPDLHSELNLSSLELGDSALYFCASSPNPGEGNTIYFGEGSWLTVV.

For this clone: This CDR3 is also generated by other DNA sequences in the sample. The V and J genes are TRBV5-1 and TRBJ2-2; D remains ambiguous. V lost 1 base to trimming and J lost 1 base, with 5 bases between them. Germline CDR1 and CDR2: SGHRS and YFSETQ. The CDR3 runs to 14 residues. CDR3 residues: CASSLLGNTGELFF. The CDR3 DNA reads as TGCGCCAGCAGCTTGCTGGGGAACACCGGGGAGCTGTTTTTT.

The V and J genes are TRBV4-2 and TRBJ2-7; a weak D match, TRBD1 (5 bases). Trimming cost V 6 bases and J 0 bases, with 15 bases left between them. CDR1 and CDR2 (germline): LGHNA, YNFKEQ. The CDR3 has 15 amino acids. The CDR3 reads CASRQTDSSSYEQYF. In DNA, the CDR3 is TGTGCCAGCAGGCAGACAGACAGCAGCTCCTACGAGCAGTACTTC.

The rearrangement uses TRBV6-1 and TRBJ2-1; no definite D call. The V end was cut by 4 bases, the J end by 5 bases, with 12 bases between. From germline, CDR1 is MNHNS and CDR2 SASEGT. The CDR3 extends over 14 amino acids. The CDR3 DNA reads TGTGCCAGCAGTGGGTGGACGATCAACAATGAGCAGTTCTTC. Translated: CASSGWTINNEQFF.

The rearrangement links TRBV19 to TRBJ1-5; 7 positions agree with TRBD1. Germline CDR1 and CDR2: LNHDA and SQIVND (reference sequence). The CDR3 totals 15 residues. J lost 4 bases, V lost 7 bases, and 10 bases had no gene match. This CDR3 is CASNIIGTDNQPQHF. The CDR3 nucleotides are TGTGCCAGTAATATCATCGGGACAGATAATCAGCCCCAGCATTTT.

This chain connects TRBV5-1 to TRBJ2-7; TRBD1 or TRBD2 may be the D gene (7 bases each). There are 15 residues in the CDR3. Germline CDR1 SGHRS, CDR2 YFSETQ. The V and J ends lost 4 bases and 5 bases respectively, with 19 bases between them. CDR3 sequence: CASSPRGGVSDEQYF. Written as DNA, the CDR3 is TGCGCCAGCAGCCCCAGGGGGGGTGTTTCAGACGAGCAGTACTTC.

V gene TRBV15 combines with J gene TRBJ1-5, with unresolved D. V shed 2 bases and J shed 1 base, with 12 bases lying between them. The CDR3 runs to 16 residues. The V gene's germline CDR1 is LNHNV and CDR2 YYDKDF (reference sequence). CDR3 sequence: CATSRPPDQSNQPQHF. The CDR3 coding sequence is TGTGCCACCAGCAGACCTCCGGATCAGAGCAATCAGCCCCAGCATTTT.

This clone was picked up a small number of times. This chain uses TRBV7-9 with TRBJ1-5; D perhaps matches TRBD1 (6 bases). The CDR3 is 14 residues long. Between the trimmed V and J ends, which lost 4 bases and 4 bases, there was a span of 11 bases. The germline gives CDR1 SEHNR, CDR2 FQNEAQ (reference sequence). The CDR3 sequence: CASSSATGNQPQHF. CDR3 bases: TGTGCCAGCAGCTCAGCGACAGGAAATCAGCCCCAGCATTTT.

V is TRBV6-5 and J is TRBJ1-1; 9 bases fit TRBD1. Trimming took 7 bases from V and 12 from J; bases not matched to a gene: 15. The germline gives CDR1 MNHEY, CDR2 SVGAGI. CDR3 length: 14 amino acids. DNA for the CDR3: TGTGCCAGCACCGAACGCCGACAGGGGGACCCACCTTTCTTT. Protein product: CASTERRQGDPPFF.

The chain joins TRBV15 to TRBJ1-1; TRBD1 matches 7 bases. The CDR3 is 13 residues long. Trimming at V came to 0 bases and at J to 7 bases, leaving 2 bases not matched to a gene. In germline, CDR1 is LNHNV, CDR2 YYDKDF (reference sequence). CDR3 sequence (DNA): TGTGCCACCAGCAGAGATAACAGGGGTGAAGCTTTCTTT. This encodes CATSRDNRGEAFF.

The gene calls are TRBV18 and TRBJ1-5; no reliable D call. The CDR3 runs 14 residues. Per the germline V gene, CDR1 is KGHSH and CDR2 is LQKENI. V lost 4 bases and J lost 4, with 11 bases in between. The CDR3 sequence: CASSQGWGNQPQHF. The CDR3 DNA sequence: TGTGCCAGCTCACAAGGATGGGGAAATCAGCCCCAGCATTTT.

The V and J genes are TRBV9 and TRBJ2-5; weak D call: TRBD1 (6 bases). The length of the CDR3 is 14 residues. The V end was cut by 2 bases, the J end by 4 bases, with 12 bases between. Germline CDR1 is SGDLS and CDR2 is YYNGEE. CDR3: CASSVTTGRETQYF. CDR3 coding DNA: TGTGCCAGCAGCGTGACAACAGGGAGAGAGACCCAGTACTTC.